This T cell receptor beta chain derives from a study of control samples from healthy donors and cancer patients. V lost 2 bases and J 10 bases, leaving 14 bases between the germline ends. CDR3 length: 13 residues. The germline V gene encodes CDR1 SEHNR and CDR2 FQNEAQ (reference sequence). A single count supports this clone. Assay used: immunoSEQ multiplex PCR; TCRdb lists only in-frame clones, some missing. The sample yields almost 85,000 clones, roughly 88% seen once. The V and J genes are TRBV7-9 and TRBJ1-1; D ambiguous. Input material: PBMCs. This TCR was recovered from a man in his fifties or sixties with head and neck cancer. CDR3 protein: CASSLYSPARAFF. The CDR3 DNA follows: TGTGCCAGCAGCTTATACAGCCCTGCGCGAGCTTTCTTT.